This TCR beta chain stems from a study of T cell changes during pregnancy in multiple sclerosis. V lost 7 bases and J lost 2; bases outside the gene matches: 9. The CDR3 consists of 15 residues. Germline V CDR1 and CDR2: SGHKS, YYEKEE (reference sequence). This table comes from immunoSEQ multiplex PCR, and its TCRdb copy is limited to in-frame clones, with some not included. Of fewer than 140,000 clones detected, less than 95% appear once; the ten largest clones hold roughly 1.7%. This TCR was sampled from a female donor with multiple sclerosis, enrolled in a pregnancy study. The chain uses TRBV5-5 and TRBJ2-5; 9 bases are a match to TRBD2. The material sequenced was peripheral blood, taken after pregnancy. CDR3 sequence (DNA): TGTGCCAGCGGGAAAGCGGGGGGCCTACAAGAGACCCAGTACTTC. Translated, it gives CASGKAGGLQETQYF. The complete variable domain, with remaining parts taken from reference TRBV5-5 and TRBJ2-5, reads DAGVTQSPTHLIKTRGQQVTLRCSPISGHKSVSWYQQVLGQGPQFIFQYYEKEERGRGNFPDRFSARQFPNYSSELNVNALLLGDSALYLCASGKAGGLQETQYFGPGTRLLVL.